The 25 T cell receptor beta chains below come from one sample, sequenced in a study of T cell repertoires in cytomegalovirus infection. TCRdb passed the reads through MiXCR, listing each CDR3 protein once. The sample lists 75,000 to 100,000 distinct CDR3 sequences, roughly half occurring once. Their antigen targets remain unknown. Sequences were derived from CD8+ T cells from cultured PBMCs, sampled from culture after CMV antigen stimulation. Every receptor here comes from a human donor in good health (CMV status not recorded). Some clones in this sample may be carry-over from other donors' samples.

The genes are TRBV4-1 and TRBJ1-5; D ambiguous. The germline V and J ends were trimmed by 5 bases and 2 bases, with 7 bases remaining between them. Germline CDR1 is MGHRA and CDR2 is YSYEKL. The CDR3 sequence is 13 residues long. CDR3 sequence: CASSIGRNQPQHF. In DNA form, the CDR3 reads TGCGCCAGCAGCATTGGACGCAATCAGCCCCAGCATTTT.

The V gene is TRBV29-1, the J gene TRBJ1-2; D unclear. The CDR3 loop spans 11 amino acids. Per germline, CDR1 SQVTM and CDR2 ANQGSEA. V lost 0 bases and J 7 bases, leaving 6 bases between the germline ends. The DNA for the CDR3 is TGCAGCGTTGAAGATCGGTCTGGCTACACCTTC. Protein: CSVEDRSGYTF.

V and J are TRBV6-2 or TRBV6-3 and TRBJ2-7; D is uncertain. This CDR3 comprises 12 residues. From germline, CDR1 is MNHEY and CDR2 SVGEGT. V lost 8 bases to trimming and J lost 7 bases, with 15 bases between them. In DNA form, the CDR3 reads TGTGCCAGCGGTGACCCAACTCCAGAGCAGTACTTC. This codes for CASGDPTPEQYF.

This clonotype has a handful of counts. The rearrangement joins TRBV12-3 or TRBV12-4 to TRBJ1-2, with D possibly being TRBD1 (5 bases). With 1 base removed from V and 4 bases from J, the gap between germline ends came to 7 bases. The CDR3 runs 13 residues. CDR3 loop: CASSLEGLYGYTF. In DNA form, the CDR3 reads TGTGCCAGCAGTTTAGAGGGGCTCTATGGCTACACCTTC.

This chain connects TRBV11-2 to TRBJ2-2; tentative D call: TRBD2 (7 bases). Germline loops: CDR1 SGHAT, CDR2 FQNNGV. This CDR3 is 15 amino acids long. V was trimmed by 7 bases and J by 6 bases, leaving 18 bases between them. The CDR3 sequence is CASNLWGGGPGELFF. CDR3 bases: TGTGCCAGCAACCTTTGGGGGGGCGGACCCGGGGAGCTGTTTTTT.

The chain combines TRBV6-2 or TRBV6-3 with TRBJ2-3; the D gene is possibly TRBD2 (6 bases). The CDR3 loop spans 14 amino acids. Germline loops: CDR1 MNHEY, CDR2 SVGEGT. The V gene lost 4 bases and the J gene lost 2 bases, with 10 bases spanning the gap. CDR3 residues: CASSSGRTTDTQYF. CDR3 nucleotide sequence: TGTGCCAGCAGTTCCGGGAGAACCACAGATACGCAGTATTTT.

This clonotype came up many times. The V gene is TRBV28, the J gene TRBJ2-1; TRBD2 matches 14 bases. V shed 6 bases, J shed 9 bases, and the junction held 13 bases outside the gene matches. Germline-derived CDR1 and CDR2 are MDHEN and SYDVKM. CDR3 length: 17 residues. The CDR3 is CASSSLPPGLAGAEQFF. The DNA of the CDR3 is TGTGCCAGCAGCTCCTTGCCGCCGGGACTAGCGGGAGCTGAGCAGTTCTTC.

Only a few counts were recorded for this clonotype. The chain combines TRBV28 with TRBJ2-7; a weak D match, TRBD1 (6 bases). This CDR3 comprises 13 residues. Between the trimmed V and J ends, which lost 6 bases and 2 bases, there was a span of 11 bases. Looked up from germline, CDR1 is MDHEN and CDR2 is SYDVKM. CDR3 nucleotides: TGTGCCAGCAGCCTCAGGGGAGCCTACGAGCAGTACTTC. Protein sequence: CASSLRGAYEQYF.

On this clonotype: Relative to the germline gene, one junction end is altered; a read error may explain this. The chain recombines TRBV7-8 with TRBJ2-5; 7 positions match TRBD1. The germline V gene has CDR1 SGHVS and CDR2 FQNEAQ. CDR3 length: 13 residues. CDR3 nucleotide sequence: TGTGCCAGCATCTTGGGGGACAGCTATCCAAGAACCTTC. This translates into CASILGDSYPRTF.

This clonotype appeared a few times. The V and J genes are TRBV9 and TRBJ1-5; a weak D match, TRBD1 (5 bases). The germline V gene encodes CDR1 SGDLS and CDR2 YYNGEE. V lost 3 bases, J lost 3 bases, and 13 bases lay in between. The CDR3 is made up of 15 amino acids. CDR3 DNA: TGTGCCAGCAGCGGGACGGGACGGCACAATCAGCCCCAGCATTTT. Translation: CASSGTGRHNQPQHF.

The V gene is TRBV7-9, the J gene TRBJ2-6; no clear D. Per the germline V gene, CDR1 is SEHNR and CDR2 is FQNEAQ (reference sequence). CDR3 length: 15 residues. Between the trimmed V and J ends, which lost 0 bases and 0 bases, there was a span of 3 bases. CDR3 coding DNA: TGTGCCAGCAGCTTAGCAGACTCTGGGGCCAACGTCCTGACTTTC. Its protein is CASSLADSGANVLTF.

The genes are TRBV6-1 and TRBJ2-3; 9 bases map to TRBD2. The CDR3 is 13 residues long. The germline gives CDR1 MNHNS, CDR2 SASEGT. J lost 5 bases, V lost 8 bases, and 5 bases had no gene match. For the CDR3, the DNA is TGTGCCAGCCTAGCGCGGGAGGGAGATACGCAGTATTTT. Residues: CASLAREGDTQYF.

The gene calls are TRBV7-2 and TRBJ2-3; perhaps TRBD2 as D (6 bases). Trimming cost V 2 bases and J 1 base, with 10 bases left between them. Germline CDR1 is SGHTA and CDR2 is FQGNSA. The CDR3 runs 15 residues. CDR3 coding DNA: TGTGCCAGCAGCTTACAACTAGCTGGCACAGATACGCAGTATTTT. This translates into CASSLQLAGTDTQYF.

This clonotype was seen once. The rearrangement uses TRBV6-8 and TRBJ1-2, with a tentative D call TRBD1 (5 bases). The CDR3 spans 14 residues. The germline V and J ends were trimmed by 2 bases and 3 bases, with 10 bases remaining between them. Looked up from germline, CDR1 is MNHGY and CDR2 is SAAAGT. CDR3 sequence (DNA): TGTGCCAGCAGTTACATGGGGGGTTACTATGGCTACACCTTC. Translation gives CASSYMGGYYGYTF.

This clonotype was seen once. A read error may account for a junction end that differs from germline. The chain combines TRBV7-9 with TRBJ2-2; TRBD1 agrees at 7 bases. The CDR3 consists of 16 residues. Per the germline V gene, CDR1 is SEHNR and CDR2 is FQNEAQ (reference sequence). The CDR3 DNA follows: TGTGCCAGCAGCTCTCGACAGGGACGGAGCACCGGGGATCTGTTTTTT. It specifies CASSSRQGRSTGDLFF.

The V call is TRBV3-1, the J call TRBJ2-2; D gene ambiguous. The CDR3 sequence is 12 residues long. Trimming removed 6 bases from V and 6 bases from J, with 8 bases in between. Looked up from germline, CDR1 is LGHDT and CDR2 is YNNKEL (reference sequence). For the CDR3, the DNA is TGTGCCAGCAGGGGGTTTTCCGGGGAGCTGTTTTTT. Protein product: CASRGFSGELFF.

This rearrangement joins TRBV5-6 to TRBJ1-1; D uncertain. V was clipped by 3 bases and J by 5 bases, with 17 bases between them. Germline CDR1 reads SGHDT; CDR2 reads YYEEEE. The CDR3 is 15 residues long. The CDR3: CASSSLDGRRTEAFF. The CDR3, as DNA: TGTGCCAGCAGCTCACTCGACGGGCGGAGGACTGAAGCTTTCTTT.

The rearrangement links TRBV19 to TRBJ1-5, with 9 bases fitting TRBD1. Looked up from germline, CDR1 is LNHDA and CDR2 is SQIVND (reference sequence). After removal of 3 bases from V and 5 bases from J, the junction contained 5 bases not matched to a gene. The CDR3 is 15 amino acids. CDR3 DNA: TGTGCCAGTAGTATTCTCGGACAGGGGCATCAGCCCCAGCATTTT. Translation gives CASSILGQGHQPQHF.

The chain has TRBV5-1 and TRBJ2-3; possibly TRBD1 or TRBD2 for D (5 bases each). The germline V gene has CDR1 SGHRS and CDR2 YFSETQ. The CDR3 spans 15 residues. Trimming left V 0 bases short and J 2 bases short, with 10 bases between. CDR3 nucleotides: TGCGCCAGCAGCTTGGCGAGGGGAAACACAGATACGCAGTATTTT. This translates into CASSLARGNTDTQYF.

This CDR3 reads CASSLAGGGYETQYF. Written as DNA, the CDR3 is TGTGCCAGCAGCTTAGCTGGCGGGGGGTATGAGACCCAGTACTTC. This rearrangement joins TRBV7-3 to TRBJ2-5, with 8 bases identical to TRBD2. Trimming cost V 2 bases and J 5 bases; bases outside gene matches: 7. CDR1 and CDR2 from the germline V gene are SGHTA and FQGTGA. The CDR3 has 15 amino acids.

The chain links TRBV11-2 to TRBJ1-2, with 7 bases matching TRBD1. This CDR3 spans 18 amino acids. V lost 2 bases and J lost 0; bases outside the gene matches: 12. The V gene's germline CDR1 is SGHAT and CDR2 FQNNGV. This CDR3 is CASSLNLVEGQTNYGYTF. In DNA, the CDR3 is TGTGCCAGCAGCTTAAATTTGGTCGAGGGACAGACTAACTATGGCTACACCTTC.

This chain joins TRBV11-2 and TRBJ1-1, with D possibly TRBD1 on 6 matching bases. The CDR3 consists of 14 residues. Trimming took 5 bases from V and 2 from J, leaving 12 bases between them. The germline gives CDR1 SGHAT, CDR2 FQNNGV. CDR3 in DNA: TGTGCCAGCAGCATGTGGGACACCAACACTGAAGCTTTCTTT. Amino acid sequence: CASSMWDTNTEAFF.

A single count supports this clonotype. The junction differs from germline at one of its ends, possibly a read error. V usage is TRBV4-1 and J usage is TRBJ2-1; 12 bases match TRBD1. In germline, CDR1 is MGHRA, CDR2 YSYEKL. This CDR3 is 16 amino acids long. DNA for the CDR3: TGTGCCAGCAGCCAAGAGGGACAGGGGGCGGGCAATGAGCAGTTCTTC. Protein product: CASSQEGQGAGNEQFF.

This clonotype appeared a few times. The chain's CDR3 is CASSLGGTSGTEQFF. The CDR3 coding sequence is TGTGCCAGCAGCCTAGGCGGGACTAGCGGGACTGAGCAGTTCTTC. The chain couples TRBV7-3 to TRBJ2-1, with 13 nucleotides matching TRBD2. The CDR3 has 15 residues. The germline gives CDR1 SGHTA, CDR2 FQGTGA. J was trimmed by 9 bases and V by 5 bases; bases with no gene match: 7.

The chain is built from TRBV6-6 and TRBJ2-2; D is unresolved. The germline V gene has CDR1 MNHNY and CDR2 SVGAGI (reference sequence). The V end was cut by 7 bases, the J end by 6 bases, with 9 bases between. The CDR3 loop spans 12 amino acids. The CDR3 bases are TGTGCCAGCACCGCCTCGGCCGGGGAGCTGTTTTTT. It encodes CASTASAGELFF.